The next 8 T cell receptor beta chains were all read from a single sample in a study of PD-1 blockade in classical Hodgkin lymphoma. Produced via immunoSEQ multiplex PCR; TCRdb's table is partial and in-frame only. This repertoire shows about 46,000 clones, around 70% found once; its top ten account for 9.5% to 11%. Each of the patients experienced relapse following autologous stem cell transplantation, and their brentuximab vedotin exposure differed. The specimen was peripheral blood mononuclear cells (PBMCs), collected at baseline. These receptors came from a human donor with classical Hodgkin lymphoma.

This clone was recorded only once. Other DNA sequences from this sample encode an identical CDR3 as well. This rearrangement joins TRBV5-5 to TRBJ2-5; perhaps TRBD1 as D (5 bases). V dropped 0 bases and J dropped 1 base, with 7 bases sitting between them. This CDR3 is 14 amino acids long. From germline, CDR1 is SGHKS and CDR2 YYEKEE (reference sequence). CDR3 DNA sequence: TGTGCCAGCAGCTTGGGCACAGGCCAAGAGACCCAGTACTTC. This encodes CASSLGTGQETQYF.

V is TRBV9 and J is TRBJ2-3; 9 bases are shared with TRBD2. Trimming removed 3 bases from V and 4 bases from J; junction bases left unmatched: 3. CDR3 length: 14 amino acids. Looked up from germline, CDR1 is SGDLS and CDR2 is YYNGEE. CDR3 in DNA: TGTGCCAGCAGCGGCGGGAGGGTGGCAGATACGCAGTATTTT. Residues: CASSGGRVADTQYF.

V is TRBV5-1 and J is TRBJ1-1; no reliable D call. Germline V CDR1 and CDR2: SGHRS, YFSETQ. The CDR3 loop spans 13 amino acids. V was trimmed by 6 bases and J by 2 bases, leaving 11 bases between them. The chain's CDR3 is CASNEPANTEAFF. For the CDR3, the DNA is TGCGCCAGCAACGAACCCGCCAACACTGAAGCTTTCTTT.

The rearrangement joins TRBV5-4 to TRBJ2-7; TRBD1 matches at 12 bases. V shed 4 bases and J 4 bases; nucleotides not matched to a gene: 6. The CDR3 has 15 residues. The V gene's germline CDR1 is SGHNT and CDR2 YYREEE (reference sequence). The CDR3 reads CASSGRDRGLYEQYF. The DNA of the CDR3 is TGTGCCAGCAGCGGACGGGACAGGGGGCTGTACGAGCAGTACTTC.

The J gene is TRBJ2-3, the V gene TRBV9; TRBD1 matches at 10 bases. This CDR3 region has 16 residues. Germline values: CDR1 SGDLS, CDR2 YYNGEE. V trimming: 0 bases; J trimming: 2 bases; junction bases outside the gene matches: 3. The CDR3 spells CASSVVGTGVTDTQYF. As DNA, the CDR3 is TGTGCCAGCAGCGTAGTAGGGACAGGGGTCACAGATACGCAGTATTTT.

The chain couples TRBV29-1 to TRBJ2-3, with TRBD1 as a possible D gene (6 bases). With 7 bases removed from V and 2 bases from J, the gap between germline ends came to 13 bases. Per germline, CDR1 SQVTM and CDR2 ANQGSEA. This CDR3 is built from 13 residues. The CDR3 nucleotides are TGCAGCGCCTCGAGGGGGACCACAGATACGCAGTATTTT. It translates to CSASRGTTDTQYF.

This chain joins TRBV6-6 and TRBJ1-1; D is undetermined. V was clipped by 5 bases and J by 2 bases, with 6 bases between them. CDR1 and CDR2 (germline): MNHNY, SVGAGI (reference sequence). The CDR3 contains 12 residues. CDR3 nucleotide sequence: TGTGCCAGCAGTCATTTAAACACTGAAGCTTTCTTT. This sequence encodes CASSHLNTEAFF.

The chain joins TRBV2 to TRBJ1-5; D is unresolved. The germline CDR1 and CDR2 sequences are SNHLY and FYNNEI. The CDR3 contains 12 residues. Trimming took 0 bases from V and 11 from J, leaving 8 bases between them. For the CDR3, the DNA is TGTGCCAGCAGTGAAGCGGGGTCCGCCCAGCATTTT. This gives the protein CASSEAGSAQHF.